These 19 T cell receptor beta chains were all obtained from the same sample, sequenced in a study of cytomegalovirus exposure and HLA in healthy donors. The PCR had 60 Vbeta and 13 Jbeta primers. TCRdb's table, derived via immunoSEQ multiplex PCR, lists solely in-frame clones and lacks some. The sample includes fewer than 150,000 clones. Material: PBMCs. These receptors all come from a man in his forties or fifties in good health and CMV-seronegative.

The rearrangement links TRBV29-1 to TRBJ2-7; D is uncertain. This CDR3 has 11 amino acids. The V gene lost 0 bases and the J gene lost 7 bases, with 7 bases spanning the gap. Germline loops: CDR1 SQVTM, CDR2 ANQGSEA. Here the CDR3 DNA reads TGCAGCGTTGAAGATGACTGGGAGCAGTACTTC. This translates into CSVEDDWEQYF.

CDR3 nucleotides: TGCGCCAGCAGCTTGGGGACTAGCGGGTACGAGCAGTACTTC. Translating gives CASSLGTSGYEQYF. The rearrangement uses TRBV5-1 and TRBJ2-7; 11 nucleotides match TRBD2. The CDR3 totals 14 residues. The germline CDR1 and CDR2 sequences are SGHRS and YFSETQ. Trimming took 0 bases from V and 4 from J; bases not matched to a gene: 0.

V gene TRBV20-1 combines with J gene TRBJ1-1; D is unclear. This CDR3 is built from 11 residues. Trimming left V 3 bases short and J 6 bases short, with 8 bases between. Per germline, CDR1 DFQATT and CDR2 SNEGSKA (reference sequence). Here the CDR3 reads CSARREPEAFF. CDR3 in DNA: TGCAGTGCTAGGAGAGAGCCTGAAGCTTTCTTT.

The chain carries TRBV6-1 and TRBJ2-7, with 11 bases identical to TRBD1. Germline trimming cut 7 bases from V and 6 bases from J; bases unmatched to any gene: 8. This CDR3 is 14 amino acids long. The germline gives CDR1 MNHNS, CDR2 SASEGT. Here the CDR3 DNA reads TGTGCCAGCATGACGTGGACAGGGGGCTCCGAGCAGTACTTC. Translating it yields CASMTWTGGSEQYF.

The V and J genes are TRBV5-6 and TRBJ2-3; D unresolved. CDR1 is SGHDT, CDR2 YYEEEE, per germline. This CDR3 contains 17 residues. Trimming shortened V by 0 bases and J by 1 base, and 15 bases separated the two germline ends. The CDR3 reads CASSLATNSLGTDTQYF. CDR3 nucleotide sequence: TGTGCCAGCAGCTTGGCTACCAACAGTCTGGGCACAGATACGCAGTATTTT.

This chain uses TRBV5-5 with TRBJ2-4; 8 positions agree with TRBD1. Losses at the gene ends were 4 bases for V and 13 bases for J; bases not matched to a gene: 13. The CDR3 runs 14 residues. CDR1 is SGHKS, CDR2 YYEKEE, per germline (reference sequence). CDR3: CASSPRTGIAGQYF. The CDR3 DNA reads as TGTGCCAGCAGCCCCAGGACAGGGATCGCCGGGCAGTACTTC. The complete variable domain, with remaining parts taken from reference TRBV5-5 and TRBJ2-4, reads DAGVTQSPTHLIKTRGQQVTLRCSPISGHKSVSWYQQVLGQGPQFIFQYYEKEERGRGNFPDRFSARQFPNYSSELNVNALLLGDSALYLCASSPRTGIAGQYFGAGTRLSVL.

The chain employs TRBV6-6 and TRBJ2-7, with a tentative D call TRBD2 (6 bases). CDR1 MNHNY and CDR2 SVGAGI come from the germline V gene (reference sequence). CDR3 length equals 15 residues. Trimming removed 2 bases at V and 6 bases at J, with 17 bases between. CDR3 protein: CASSYGGGSSGEQYF. CDR3 bases: TGTGCCAGCAGTTACGGTGGAGGGAGTTCAGGCGAGCAGTACTTC.

V and J are TRBV18 and TRBJ1-1; possible D gene TRBD1, 5 bases. The germline V and J ends were trimmed by 6 bases and 1 base, with 9 bases remaining between them. Germline V CDR1 and CDR2: KGHSH, LQKENI. The CDR3 has 13 amino acids. CDR3 amino acids: CASSGGENTEAFF. For the CDR3, the DNA is TGTGCCAGCTCGGGAGGGGAGAACACTGAAGCTTTCTTT.

The chain couples TRBV5-4 to TRBJ1-1, with D perhaps TRBD1 (6 bases). This CDR3 has 14 residues. The V end lost 2 bases, the J end lost 5 bases, and 13 bases lay between the germline ends. CDR1 and CDR2 (germline): SGHNT, YYREEE (reference sequence). CDR3 nucleotide sequence: TGTGCCAGCAGCTTAAAGGTCCAGGGGACTGAAGCTTTCTTT. Amino acids: CASSLKVQGTEAFF.

This chain links TRBV7-3 with TRBJ1-1; D may be TRBD1 (6 bases). Looked up from germline, CDR1 is SGHTA and CDR2 is FQGTGA. CDR3 size: 14 residues. Deletions cut 2 bases from V and 1 base from J, with 8 bases between. The CDR3, as DNA: TGTGCCAGCAGCTTAGGGGGCAAGAACACTGAAGCTTTCTTT. Residues: CASSLGGKNTEAFF.

This chain connects TRBV11-1 to TRBJ1-1, with D possibly being TRBD1 (5 bases). CDR1 SGHAT and CDR2 FQDESV come from the germline V gene (reference sequence). The CDR3 covers 15 residues. The ends were cut back, 8 bases at V and 1 base at J, with 17 bases in the middle. The CDR3 sequence is CASLITATANTEAFF. DNA of the CDR3: TGTGCCAGCTTGATTACCGCGACAGCGAACACTGAAGCTTTCTTT.

A word on this clone: At one end the junction does not follow the germline gene, possibly because of a read error. The chain employs TRBV29-1 and TRBJ1-1; 7 bases line up with TRBD1. The CDR3 extends over 15 amino acids. Germline V gene data show CDR1 as SQVTM and CDR2 as ANQGSEA. This chain's CDR3 is CSVQESGGADTGAFF. As DNA, the CDR3 is TGCAGCGTCCAAGAATCAGGGGGAGCTGACACTGGAGCTTTCTTT.

The gene calls are TRBV15 and TRBJ2-6, with D perhaps matching TRBD1 (6 bases). Per germline, CDR1 LNHNV and CDR2 YYDKDF (reference sequence). The V and J ends lost 8 bases and 0 bases respectively, with 11 bases between them. The CDR3 runs to 15 residues. DNA of the CDR3: TGTGCCACCGACAACAGGGACTCTGGGGCCAACGTCCTGACTTTC. It translates to CATDNRDSGANVLTF.

The V and J genes are TRBV6-5 and TRBJ1-4; D is possibly TRBD1 (6 bases). From germline, CDR1 is MNHEY and CDR2 SVGAGI. Trimming removed 6 bases at V and 7 bases at J, with 15 bases between. This CDR3 has 14 residues. The CDR3 DNA reads TGTGCCAGCAGCTACGGGGGGGCGGGTGAAAAACTGTTTTTT. Its translation: CASSYGGAGEKLFF.

The chain carries TRBV29-1 and TRBJ2-2; 8 nucleotides agree with TRBD1. Germline lookup yields CDR1 SQVTM and CDR2 ANQGSEA. Trimming took 6 bases from V and 5 from J; bases not matched to a gene: 5. The CDR3 contains 13 residues. For the CDR3, the DNA is TGCAGCGTGAGACAGGGGAGTACCGGGGAGCTGTTTTTT. This translates into CSVRQGSTGELFF.

The chain combines TRBV18 with TRBJ1-6; D is ambiguous. The CDR3 is 13 residues long. Germline-derived CDR1 and CDR2 are KGHSH and LQKENI. V was clipped by 10 bases and J by 8 bases, with 15 bases between them. The CDR3: CATQKTNDSPLHF. CDR3 nucleotide sequence: TGTGCCACCCAAAAAACTAACGATTCACCCCTCCACTTT.

The rearrangement links TRBV2 to TRBJ2-7, with TRBD1 matching over 7 bases. CDR3 length equals 16 residues. The trim removed 5 bases at V and 0 bases at J, leaving 10 bases unmatched. Germline assignment: CDR1 SNHLY and CDR2 FYNNEI. This chain's CDR3 is CASSQPRDRDSYEQYF. The CDR3 nucleotides read TGTGCCAGCAGTCAACCCCGGGACAGAGACTCCTACGAGCAGTACTTC. Full variable domain (missing parts from reference TRBV2 and TRBJ2-7): EPEVTQTPSHQVTQMGQEVILRCVPISNHLYFYWYRQILGQKVEFLVSFYNNEISEKSEIFDDQFSVERPDGSNFTLKIRSTKLEDSAMYFCASSQPRDRDSYEQYFGPGTRLTVT.

CDR3: CASSPDTALGYEQYF. The CDR3 DNA sequence: TGCGCCAGCAGCCCGGACACGGCCCTCGGCTACGAGCAGTACTTC. V and J are TRBV4-3 and TRBJ2-7, with D tentatively TRBD1 (5 bases). The CDR3 covers 15 residues. The V gene lost 4 bases and the J gene lost 3 bases, with 16 bases spanning the gap. Per germline, CDR1 LGHNA and CDR2 YSLEER.

The chain recombines TRBV5-6 with TRBJ2-5, with D maybe TRBD1 (6 bases). The CDR3 length is 14 residues. The V gene's germline CDR1 is SGHDT and CDR2 YYEEEE. Trimming took 4 bases from V and 3 from J, leaving 13 bases between them. CDR3: CASSAQGMEETQYF. The DNA for the CDR3 is TGTGCCAGCAGCGCTCAGGGGATGGAAGAGACCCAGTACTTC.